The source of this TCR beta chain is a study of cytomegalovirus exposure and HLA in healthy donors. General study points: Researchers catalogued approximately 160 TCR beta chains as cytomegalovirus-associated.

Some clones are missing from TCRdb's copy, which holds only in-frame ones; the method was immunoSEQ multiplex PCR. The sample carries about 63,000 clones, approximately 95% recorded once. Details on this clone: Antigen unknown.

CDR1 MNHEY and CDR2 SMNVEV come from the germline V gene (reference sequence). Trimming took 11 bases from V and 1 from J; bases not matched to a gene: 10. CDR3 size: 15 residues. The TCR sequence derives from a woman aged 18-29 years in good health and CMV-seropositive. This chain joins TRBV27 and TRBJ1-1; TRBD1 matches 10 bases. Sequencing was done on a sample of PBMCs. Here the CDR3 DNA reads TGTGCCTGCCTCGACAGGGGGCTTCCGAACACTGAAGCTTTCTTT. Amino acid sequence: CACLDRGLPNTEAFF.